Given below is one T cell receptor (beta chain) in context. The antigen it binds to is not known. Just one base apart from a much larger clone, this may be a read error. The hyperthyroidism patients were between 18 and 65 years old and newly diagnosed, with a disease duration of less than 2 months. Any patient with an uncontrolled infection, another autoimmune disease, pregnancy or lactation was excluded. Diagnoses were based on clinical symptoms, serum thyroxine and TRAb, thyroid ultrasound and orbital computed tomography. Blood from progressor patients was collected at the time of first diagnosis with hyperthyroidism, before any ophthalmopathy symptoms had appeared. PBMCs were separated from over 9 ml of fresh peripheral blood using Ficoll-Paque density gradient centrifugation. Progressor patients were initially diagnosed with Graves' hyperthyroidism and developed ophthalmopathy during follow-up. Total RNA was extracted with Trizol reagent, and quality was checked on an Agilent 2100 Bioanalyzer.

This sample was included in a study of T cells in Graves' hyperthyroidism and ophthalmopathy (dated by TCRdb to between 2019 and 2020). In the study overall: Peripheral blood was collected at initial diagnosis, before any treatment. To identify TCR V-J signatures that set the groups apart, the researchers used a discovery cohort of 100 patients, made up of approximately 43 with Graves' ophthalmopathy and about 59 with stable Graves' hyperthyroidism. The 85 to 100 discovery patients were randomly split 7:3 into training and test sets. The paper reports TCR Vbeta CDR3 sequencing of roughly 140 peripheral blood samples: 43 ophthalmopathy, over 70 hyperthyroidism and around 17 progressor patients. Following sampling, methimazole starting at 30 mg daily was given to hyperthyroidism patients, and high-dose intravenous methylprednisolone was given to ophthalmopathy patients. In several Graves' hyperthyroidism patients, the study also compared T-cell repertoires from thyroid tissue with T-cell repertoires from blood. An independent validation cohort of about 19 hyperthyroidism patients and roughly 16 patients who later progressed to ophthalmopathy tested prospective prediction of ophthalmopathy. Results and caveats for the whole study, not just this receptor: Most expanded thyroid clonotypes (frequency above 0.001) were also detected in blood, suggesting blood repertoires may reflect thyroid immune responses. In validation, the model predicted progression to ophthalmopathy with 65% to 71% sensitivity and over 72% specificity, a median of approximately 6.7 months before onset. Sample size was not statistically predetermined, and blinding of investigators to group allocation was not performed. In cross-validation, a model built on a 13 V-J signature told ophthalmopathy apart from stable hyperthyroidism with just under 90% sensitivity and approximately 81% specificity, and in testing the same model reached 80%/75%.

The TCR beta CDR3 regions were amplified from the RNA transcripts. A first-round RT-PCR of the TCR CDR3 used the HTBI primer set with the Qiagen OneStep RT-PCR kit. A second multiplex PCR round built the libraries, followed by size selection and purification. Sequencing of the libraries was done on an Illumina HiSeq2000 using paired-end 100 bp reads. Under the source paper's analysis protocol: SOAPnuke was used to process the raw data, with reads discarded if the reads contained adapters or uncalled bases, had a mean Phred below 15, or lacked an exact constant-primer or identifier match. COPE v1.2.5 was used to merge the high-quality paired reads, and each unique nucleotide sequence was defined as a clonotype. MiTCR v1.1 was used to align clonotypes to the IMGT TRBV, TRBD and TRBJ reference segments. The analysis included only V-J combinations with a frequency above 0.0001, which together covered around 99% of the repertoires. The TCS score was defined as F50 (clonal expansion) divided by E x V (chaos), with BLOSUM62-based TCRdist calculated between CDR3 peptides within each V-J. Welch's t-statistics and random forest reduced several hundred V-J features to roughly 13, which were used in a naive Bayes classifier (R e1071). TCRdb passed the public sequencing reads through fastp at Q25 and MiXCR, retaining productive beta sequences. Under each unique CDR3 protein, matching rows form one entry showing the most common genes and DNA. The V and J calls follow TCRdb's processing rather than the paper's. This sample holds fewer than 650,000 distinct CDR3 sequences; 14% were observed only once. Clones ranked in the top ten supply roughly 5.5% of the sample.

CDR1 SNHLY and CDR2 FYNNEI were looked up in the germline V gene. The CDR3 contains 12 residues, cysteine and phenylalanine counted. CDR3 DNA is the only sequence kept; it has 36 bases, read in frame from the first base. The clonotype comes from a young woman with Graves' hyperthyroidism that later progressed to Graves' ophthalmopathy. The chain is encoded by TRBV2 joined to TRBJ2-5; TRBD1 aligns with 7 central bases. The sample taken for sequencing was blood. This receptor carries the CDR3 CASRTGQEAQYF. In nucleotide form, the sequence is TGTGCCAGCAGGACAGGGCAAGAGGCCCAGTACTTC.